A selection of T cell receptor beta chains follows, all from one sample in a study of blood T cell repertoires in COVID-19. Data came from immunoSEQ multiplex PCR; TCRdb stores just in-frame clones and leaves some out. Of around 20,000 clones in the sample, 89% were seen once. The sample consisted of peripheral blood. The receptors derive from a human donor in a cohort sampled during active COVID-19. CDR3s include the opening cysteine and the closing phenylalanine or tryptophan. A D gene is named only where the DNA matches it firmly. Only part of the rows carry a size: once, few, many, or a class if the clone is expanded.

size,length,V,J,D,DNA,CDR3
.,17,TRBV5-6,TRBJ1-6,TRBD1,TGTGCCAGCAGCTCTGGATGGGGACAGGGAAATAATTCACCCCTCCACTTT,CASSSGWGQGNNSPLHF
.,14,TRBV13,TRBJ1-1,.,TGTGCCAGCAGCTTAGGTCCTACAGGGTCTGAAGCTTTCTTT,CASSLGPTGSEAFF
.,14,TRBV5-1,TRBJ1-3,.,TGCGCCAGCAGCCCACTAGGCGCCGGAAACACCATATATTTT,CASSPLGAGNTIYF
.,15,TRBV9,TRBJ2-5,TRBD2,TGTGCCAGCAGCCCCATGAGCGGGAGAGGAGAGACCCAGTACTTC,CASSPMSGRGETQYF
.,13,TRBV19,TRBJ2-7,TRBD1,TGTGCCAGTAGTCCACAGGGGGCCGGCGAGCAGTACTTC,CASSPQGAGEQYF
.,18,TRBV7-9,TRBJ2-3,TRBD2,TGTGCCAGCAGTCCGCGATCTGGGACTAGCGGGGACACAGATACGCAGTATTTT,CASSPRSGTSGDTDTQYF
.,13,TRBV28,TRBJ1-2,TRBD1,TGTGCCAGCAGTTTTGACAGGGGGCTTGGCTACACCTTC,CASSFDRGLGYTF
.,16,TRBV6-1,TRBJ1-5,TRBD1,TGTGCCAGCAGTGCCGGGACAGGGAGCTCGGATCAGCCCCAGCATTTT,CASSAGTGSSDQPQHF
.,13,TRBV11-2,TRBJ1-2,TRBD1,TGTGCCAGCAGCCCCGGACAGGGCTATGGCTACACCTTC,CASSPGQGYGYTF
.,12,TRBV30,TRBJ2-1,.,TGTGCCTGGAACAACGAGGGCCGTGAGCAGTTCTTC,CAWNNEGREQFF
few,15,TRBV10-3,TRBJ1-2,.,TGTGCCATCAGTGAGTCCGTGGCAGGCCCCTATGGCTACACCTTC,CAISESVAGPYGYTF
.,14,TRBV29-1,TRBJ2-7,.,TGCAGCGTCGCCAGACAGGCCCTCTCCTACGAGCAGTACTTC,CSVARQALSYEQYF
.,11,TRBV18,TRBJ1-1,.,TGTGCCAGCTCACTTACAGGGTGGGCTTTCTTT,CASSLTGWAFF
.,14,TRBV15,TRBJ1-6,.,TGTGCCACCAGCAGACCGGGACTTAATTCACCCCTCCACTTT,CATSRPGLNSPLHF
.,12,TRBV30,TRBJ1-2,.,TGTGCCTGGAGTGCAACAGCCCTAGGCTACACCTTC,CAWSATALGYTF
.,13,TRBV6-2/TRBV6-3,TRBJ1-5,.,TGTGCCAGCAGTCGGGAGGGGTTTCAGCCCCAGCATTTT,CASSREGFQPQHF
.,12,TRBV24-1,TRBJ2-1,.,TGTGCCACCAGTGATTTTGGCTATGAGCAGTTCTTC,CATSDFGYEQFF
once,13,TRBV7-6,TRBJ1-6,TRBD1,TGTGCCATCCCGGACAGGGGGAATTCACCCCTCCACTTT,CAIPDRGNSPLHF
.,14,TRBV13,TRBJ2-7,TRBD1,TGTGCCAGCAGCTATACAGGGGATGGTTTCGAGCAGTACTTC,CASSYTGDGFEQYF
.,15,TRBV9,TRBJ2-1,.,TGTGCCAGCAGCGTAACTGGGCTAGCGAAGAATGAGCAGTTCTTC,CASSVTGLAKNEQFF
.,16,TRBV30,TRBJ2-4,TRBD2,TGTGCCTGGAGTGTGTCCCTAGCGGGAGCCAAAAACATTCAGTACTTC,CAWSVSLAGAKNIQYF
.,15,TRBV19,TRBJ1-1,TRBD1,TGTGAGAATCCGGGACAGGGGAGGTTCGACACTGAAGCTTTCTTT,CENPGQGRFDTEAFF
few,18,TRBV5-8,TRBJ2-7,TRBD1,TGTGCCAGCAGCTTATGGCCCGCCTGGACAGGGACCACCTACGAGCAGTACTTC,CASSLWPAWTGTTYEQYF
.,14,TRBV10-3,TRBJ2-7,.,TGTGCCATCAGTGAGTCCAAACAGGCCTACGAGCAGTACTTC,CAISESKQAYEQYF
.,15,TRBV6-1,TRBJ2-7,TRBD2,TGTGCCAGCAGTGAAGGGGGGAGCGGGGCCTACGAGCAGTACTTC,CASSEGGSGAYEQYF
.,16,TRBV19,TRBJ2-1,TRBD2,TGTGCCAGTAGTATCGAGAGCGGGAGGCCGGGTAGTGAGCAGTTCTTC,CASSIESGRPGSEQFF
.,18,TRBV15,TRBJ2-7,TRBD1,TGTGCCACCAGCAGAGGGATTCAGGACAGGACGGGGATCTACGAGCAGTACTTC,CATSRGIQDRTGIYEQYF
.,18,TRBV30,TRBJ1-4,TRBD1,TGTGCCTGGAGTACCGGGACAGGGGGCCAGTGGGGGTATGAAAAACTGTTTTTT,CAWSTGTGGQWGYEKLFF
.,13,TRBV7-9,TRBJ2-3,.,TGTGCCAGCAGCTTAGAAAACAGCGATACGCAGTATTTT,CASSLENSDTQYF
.,17,TRBV11-2,TRBJ2-2,.,TGTGCCAGCAGCCCGAGCGTGGGTGGAGCTTACACCGGGGAGCTGTTTTTT,CASSPSVGGAYTGELFF
few,13,TRBV7-9,TRBJ1-5,TRBD1,TGTGCCAGCAGTTCGGGACAGGGTCAGCCCCAGCATTTT,CASSSGQGQPQHF
few,14,TRBV4-1,TRBJ2-1,.,TGCGCCAGCAGCCAAGATCTAATCCGGCGGGAGCAGTTCTTC,CASSQDLIRREQFF